This T cell receptor beta chain was profiled in a study of cytotoxic CD8 clonotypes in ibrutinib-treated CLL. Profiling relied on immunoSEQ multiplex PCR, and the TCRdb table lists in-frame clones only, not all of them. The sample comprises roughly 150,000 clones, 81% of which are singletons, and under 2.5% rests with the top ten. Trimming shortened V by 3 bases and J by 7 bases, and 14 bases separated the two germline ends. Germline V CDR1 and CDR2: SGHNT, YYREEE (reference sequence). The CDR3 runs to 13 residues. The chain combines TRBV5-4 with TRBJ2-7, with D perhaps matching TRBD1 (6 bases). This clonotype was obtained from a human donor with chronic lymphocytic leukemia. Material: PBMCs, obtained after 12 months of ibrutinib treatment. The CDR3 protein is CASSSRDNSEQYF. The CDR3 bases are TGTGCCAGCAGCTCCCGGGACAATAGTGAGCAGTACTTC.